Listed below are T cell receptor beta chains from one sample, sequenced in a study of early T cells in non-severe SARS-CoV-2 infection. TCRdb processed the 5' RACE reads anew with MiXCR; each CDR3 protein has one entry. The sample has 80,000 to 100,000 distinct CDR3 sequences, about 12% seen once. Material for sequencing was whole blood. Receptors originate from an adult who was a healthcare worker with PCR-confirmed SARS-CoV-2 infection or an uninfected control (not recorded which). CDR3s include the opening cysteine and the closing phenylalanine or tryptophan. A D gene is named only where the DNA matches it firmly. Clone size, where shown, is once, few, many, or a class for clones that have expanded.

>TRBJ1-5|TRBV19|many|TRBD1
TGTGCCAGTAGTATAGGGGACAGGAGGACTAATCAGCCCCAGCATTTT
CASSIGDRRTNQPQHF
>TRBJ2-7|TRBV12-3/TRBV12-4|.|TRBD1
TGTGCCAGCAGTATCGGGACAGGGGGCCGTGGCCCCTACGAGCAGTACTTC
CASSIGTGGRGPYEQYF
>TRBJ1-3|TRBV20-1|.|TRBD1
TGCAGTGCTAGAGAGGGAAGGACAGGGGGCCTAGAAGACACCATATATTTT
CSAREGRTGGLEDTIYF
>TRBJ1-4|TRBV7-6|.|TRBD1
TGTGCCAGCAGCCCAGCCGGGACAGGAGGTGAAAAACTGTTTTTT
CASSPAGTGGEKLFF
>TRBJ1-1|TRBV11-1|many|.
TGTGCCAGCAGCTCCCTCACCTTTCCAGGGATCGGGGAAGACACTGAAGCTTTCTTT
CASSSLTFPGIGEDTEAFF
>TRBJ1-4|TRBV7-9|few|.
TGTGCCAGCAGCTTAAGGCAAAATGAAAAACTGTTTTTT
CASSLRQNEKLFF
>TRBJ2-7|TRBV5-1|many|TRBD2
TGCGCCAGCAGCTTGGGGACTAGCTCCGACGAGCAGTACTTC
CASSLGTSSDEQYF
>TRBJ1-4|TRBV18|.|.
TGTGCCAGCTCACCACCGAAGACAGCCCATGAAAAACTGTTTTTT
CASSPPKTAHEKLFF
>TRBJ1-4|TRBV19|many|.
TGTGCCAGTAGTAAGATGTCGGCAACTAATGAAAAACTGTTTTTT
CASSKMSATNEKLFF
>TRBJ1-5|TRBV2|few|.
TGTGCCAGCAGTGCCGACGGGAGAAATCAGCCCCAGCATTTT
CASSADGRNQPQHF
>TRBJ1-2|TRBV2|few|.
TGTGCCAGCACGGAGGGGCCTCCCTATGGCTACACCTTC
CASTEGPPYGYTF
>TRBJ1-5|TRBV7-2|.|TRBD1
TGTGCCAGCAGCTCCCCGGACAGGGGTCATCAGCCCCAGCATTTT
CASSSPDRGHQPQHF
>TRBJ2-1|TRBV7-9|few|.
TGTGCCAGCAGCCCCGGACAGGGGACTAGTGGCAATGAGCAGTTCTTC
CASSPGQGTSGNEQFF
>TRBJ1-1|TRBV12-5|.|.
TGTGCTAGTGGTTTGAGGCGAAACACTGAAGCTTTCTTT
CASGLRRNTEAFF
>TRBJ2-1|TRBV7-2|few|.
TGTGCCAGCAGCTTGGGAACCCTAACTTACAATGAGCAGTTCTTC
CASSLGTLTYNEQFF
>TRBJ2-1|TRBV20-1|few|TRBD2
TGCAGTGCTAGAGATTTCCGGACTAGCGGGAGGGCCGATGAGCAGTTCTTC
CSARDFRTSGRADEQFF
>TRBJ2-3|TRBV20-1|.|.
TGCAGTCCATTAGGAGCGGGCACAGATACGCAGTATTTT
CSPLGAGTDTQYF
>TRBJ2-6|TRBV30|.|.
TGTGCCTGGAGTGTAGGAGTGGCCGGGGCCAACGTCCTGACTTTC
CAWSVGVAGANVLTF
>TRBJ2-1|TRBV5-1|.|.
TGCGCCAGCAGCACGGAAGACAGAAAGTACAATGAGCAGTTCTTC
CASSTEDRKYNEQFF
>TRBJ2-7|TRBV20-1|few|.
TGCAGTGCGGACTACAGGGGAGCCTCGGACGAGCAGTACTTC
CSADYRGASDEQYF
>TRBJ2-7|TRBV28|.|.
TGTGCCAGCAGTTTACCAGAGGCCGAGCAGTACTTC
CASSLPEAEQYF
>TRBJ1-4|TRBV2|many|TRBD1
TGTGCCAGCCTGAGACAGGGCATGGCTAATGAAAAACTGTTTTTT
CASLRQGMANEKLFF
>TRBJ1-4|TRBV7-8|.|.
TGTGCCAGCAGCTTTATCGGGGAGAAAAAACTGTTTTTT
CASSFIGEKKLFF
>TRBJ2-3|TRBV5-4|.|.
TGTGCCAGCAGCTTGGTTCCCACAGATACGCAGTATTTT
CASSLVPTDTQYF
>TRBJ2-7|TRBV29-1|.|.
TGCAGCGTTGGGGCAGGGCCTGGTAGCGGTACTGGGCAGTACTTC
CSVGAGPGSGTGQYF
>TRBJ2-1|TRBV27|many|.
TGTGCCAGCACCAGAGTCGGGACCTACAATGAGCAGTTCTTC
CASTRVGTYNEQFF
>TRBJ1-4|TRBV5-4|.|.
TGTGCCAGCAGCCTAGACCGGAGGACTAATGAAAAACTGTTTTTT
CASSLDRRTNEKLFF
>TRBJ2-7|TRBV6-1|.|TRBD2
TGTGCCAGCAGTTCAAGCGGGAGGGCCCACGAGCAGTACTTC
CASSSSGRAHEQYF
>TRBJ1-5|TRBV7-2|many|.
TGTGCCAGCAGCTTAAATAGCAATCAGCCCCAGCATTTT
CASSLNSNQPQHF
>TRBJ2-7|TRBV27|few|TRBD1
TGTGCCGCCAGATCCAGGGGGCACTACGAGCAGTACTTC
CAARSRGHYEQYF
>TRBJ1-2|TRBV29-1|many|.
TGCAGCGTTGAAACGACCCTACCATTTTTC
CSVETTLPFF
>TRBJ2-3|TRBV27|many|TRBD2
TGTGCCATCCCGGGACTAGCGGGAGGGAGCACAGATACGCAGTATTTT
CAIPGLAGGSTDTQYF
>TRBJ2-5|TRBV20-1|many|TRBD1
TGCAGTGCCCAGGGAGGGGACAGGGGGCCTCAAGAGACCCAGTACTTC
CSAQGGDRGPQETQYF
>TRBJ1-2|TRBV13|.|.
TGTGCCAGCAGCTTAGCGGGGACTAGCAGCCAAGGCTACACCTTC
CASSLAGTSSQGYTF
>TRBJ1-2|TRBV6-2/TRBV6-3|.|.
TGTGCCAGCAGGGGGACAAACTATGGCTACACCTTC
CASRGTNYGYTF
>TRBJ2-1|TRBV20-1|.|.
TGCAGTGCGACGACAGGGAGGTCCTCGTTTTACAATGAGCAGTTCTTC
CSATTGRSSFYNEQFF
>TRBJ2-3|TRBV4-2|.|.
TGTGCCAGCAGCCAACGTTCGAGCGGGAGCACAGATACGCAGTATTTT
CASSQRSSGSTDTQYF
>TRBJ1-5|TRBV5-1|few|.
TGCGCCAGCAGCTTAGGGGGGAAGGACAATCAGCCCCAGCATTTT
CASSLGGKDNQPQHF
>TRBJ2-1|TRBV20-1|.|TRBD2
TGCAGTGCTACGACTAGCGGGTTATACAATGAGCAGTTCTTC
CSATTSGLYNEQFF
>TRBJ1-5|TRBV12-3/TRBV12-4|many|TRBD1
TGTGCCAGCAGTTTGGGGACAGGGAAGAACCAGCCCCAGCATTTT
CASSLGTGKNQPQHF
>TRBJ1-2|TRBV2|few|.
TGTGCCAGCAGTGACCAGGGGACTAACTATGGCTACACCTTC
CASSDQGTNYGYTF
>TRBJ2-7|TRBV6-6|.|.
TGTGCCAGCAGTCTTCTAGAGGCATTTAAGCAGTACTTC
CASSLLEAFKQYF
>TRBJ2-7|TRBV29-1|many|.
TGCAGCGTTGAAGTCGTGGACGAGCAGTACTTC
CSVEVVDEQYF
>TRBJ2-2|TRBV20-1|few|.
TGCAGTGCCCCATTCGGAGGGCCCACCGGGGAGCTGTTTTTT
CSAPFGGPTGELFF
>TRBJ1-4|TRBV2|.|.
TGTACCAGCAGTGAAGGGAAGGGACCGCCATGGAAAAAACTGTTTTTT
CTSSEGKGPPWKKLFF
>TRBJ1-2|TRBV2|.|.
TGTGCCAGCAGCGGGGAATCGCCCTATGGCTACACCTTC
CASSGESPYGYTF
>TRBJ1-1|TRBV15|.|.
TGTGCCACCAAGAGAGGGTTGGGGGGCACTGAAGCTTTCTTT
CATKRGLGGTEAFF
>TRBJ2-3|TRBV7-9|many|TRBD2
TGTGCCAGCAGCTTAGCGACTAGCGGGAGCGCAGATACGCAGTATTTT
CASSLATSGSADTQYF
>TRBJ1-1|TRBV5-4|many|TRBD1
TGTGCCAGCAGCTTGGATAGGGGGCAAACTGAAGCTTTCTTT
CASSLDRGQTEAFF
>TRBJ2-5|TRBV7-9|.|TRBD1
TGTGCCAGCAGCTTAGGGGACAGGGAGCAAGAGACCCAGTACTTC
CASSLGDREQETQYF
>TRBJ1-1|TRBV10-1|.|.
TGCGCTATAAATCACGGACCTTCTGAAGCTTTCTTT
CAINHGPSEAFF
>TRBJ2-7|TRBV20-1|.|.
TGCAGTGCTAGACCGGGACCTGACGGAGGGCAGTACTTC
CSARPGPDGGQYF
>TRBJ2-3|TRBV18|few|.
TGTGCCAGCTCACCAATGCTAAGGCGTGCGCAGTATTTT
CASSPMLRRAQYF
>TRBJ2-7|TRBV7-8|few|TRBD2
TGTGCCAGCAGCTCGACCGGGACTAGCGGCTCCTACGAGCAGTACTTC
CASSSTGTSGSYEQYF